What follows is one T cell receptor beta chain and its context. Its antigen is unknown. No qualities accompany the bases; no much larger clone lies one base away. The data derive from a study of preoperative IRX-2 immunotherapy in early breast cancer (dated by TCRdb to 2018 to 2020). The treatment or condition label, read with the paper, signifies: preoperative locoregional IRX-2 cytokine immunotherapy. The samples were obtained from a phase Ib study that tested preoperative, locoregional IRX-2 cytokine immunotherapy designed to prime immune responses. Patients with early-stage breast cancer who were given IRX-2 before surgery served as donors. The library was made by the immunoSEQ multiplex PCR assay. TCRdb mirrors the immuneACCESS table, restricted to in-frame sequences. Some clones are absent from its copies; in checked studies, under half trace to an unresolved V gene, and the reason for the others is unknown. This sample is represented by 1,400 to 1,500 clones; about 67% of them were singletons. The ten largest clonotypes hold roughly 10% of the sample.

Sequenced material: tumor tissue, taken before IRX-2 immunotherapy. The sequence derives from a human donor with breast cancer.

The sequenced DNA is TGTGCCATCAGCCCGGGACAGACGAACACTGAAGCTTTCTTT. Protein translation: CAISPGQTNTEAFF. The rearrangement joined TRBV6-8 to TRBJ1-1; the central 7 bases match TRBD1. Germline trimming: 10 bases from V, 1 base from J; junction bases outside gene matches: 9. The CDR3 measures 14 amino acids from cysteine to phenylalanine. Left in the record is the CDR3 DNA by itself, 42 bases read in frame from the first base. According to the germline V gene, CDR1 reads MNHGY and CDR2 reads SAAAGT.